This T cell receptor beta chain was captured in a study of vaccination effects on CD4 cells after COVID-19. Study-wide context: Cultivation was performed at two million PBMC per well with around 10 IU/ml IL-2 and about 9.6 ug/ml peptides added. Overall study results and limits: Sampling in the study covered few convalescent patients and included no early post-infection timepoints.

Sequenced by immunoSEQ multiplex PCR; TCRdb stores in-frame clones only, minus some. The sample yields tens of thousands of clones, around 80% seen once. CD4+ T cells were isolated after about nine days of culture. Each participant was given two doses of one vaccine (BNT162b2 or mRNA-1273). Vaccine recipients had no previous SARS-CoV-2 infection; their nucleocapsid antibodies were negative. The CDR3 consists of 16 residues. V gave up 2 bases and J gave up 1 base, with 11 bases separating them. Germline lookup yields CDR1 KGHDR and CDR2 SFDVKD. Turning to this clone: Its antigen is undetermined.

The sequence was collected from a human donor who received a COVID-19 vaccine. The chain links TRBV24-1 to TRBJ2-1; D remains unclear. This sample comprised CD4+ T cells from PBMCs cultured without peptide, obtained after COVID-19 vaccination. CDR3 nucleotide sequence: TGTGCCACCAGTGATTCGAACTACATTTCCTACAATGAGCAGTTCTTC. Translating gives CATSDSNYISYNEQFF.